The 17 T cell receptor beta chains below were found in one sample sequenced in a study of blood T cell repertoires in COVID-19. Sequenced by immunoSEQ multiplex PCR; TCRdb stores in-frame clones only, minus some. The sample yields approximately 52,000 clones, 85% to 90% seen once. The sample taken for sequencing was peripheral blood. These TCRs come from a man in his 70s with acute or convalescent COVID-19.

The V and J genes are TRBV7-2 and TRBJ2-1; tentative D call: TRBD1 (6 bases). V gave up 5 bases and J gave up 7 bases, with 21 bases separating them. Per germline, CDR1 SGHTA and CDR2 FQGNSA. The CDR3 spans 16 residues. The CDR3 bases are TGTGCCAGCAGCGTGCAGGCCGGGACACCCTCGAATGAGCAGTTCTTC. This codes for CASSVQAGTPSNEQFF.

This chain connects TRBV5-1 to TRBJ2-3, with D tentatively TRBD1 (6 bases). This CDR3 spans 14 amino acids. Looked up from germline, CDR1 is SGHRS and CDR2 is YFSETQ. V lost 4 bases and J 2 bases, leaving 11 bases between the germline ends. CDR3 coding DNA: TGCGCCAGCAGCGATGGACAGCTCACAGATACGCAGTATTTT. This translates into CASSDGQLTDTQYF.

This rearrangement joins TRBV5-5 to TRBJ2-2; 8 nucleotides agree with TRBD1. The CDR3 consists of 19 residues. J was trimmed by 6 bases and V by 4 bases; bases with no gene match: 20. Looked up from germline, CDR1 is SGHKS and CDR2 is YYEKEE (reference sequence). CDR3 residues: CASSPTQPLRQGYAGELFF. DNA for the CDR3: TGTGCCAGCAGCCCCACCCAACCGTTAAGACAGGGGTACGCCGGGGAGCTGTTTTTT.

The CDR3 is CASSHVPVVGTDTQYF. The CDR3 DNA is TGTGCCAGCTCTCACGTCCCAGTGGTGGGCACAGATACGCAGTATTTT. The chain joins TRBV18 to TRBJ2-3; D unclear. Trimming shortened V by 6 bases and J by 1 base, and 17 bases separated the two germline ends. CDR1 is KGHSH and CDR2 is LQKENI in the germline V gene. The CDR3 is 16 residues long. Full variable domain (missing parts from reference TRBV18 and TRBJ2-3): NAGVMQNPRHLVRRRGQEARLRCSPMKGHSHVYWYRQLPEEGLKFMVYLQKENIIDESGMPKERFSAEFPKEGPSILRIQQVVRGDSAAYFCASSHVPVVGTDTQYFGPGTRLTVL.

The genes are TRBV5-1 and TRBJ1-4; TRBD1 matches 7 bases. The CDR3 contains 14 residues. Germline V CDR1 and CDR2: SGHRS, YFSETQ. V trimming: 4 bases; J trimming: 3 bases; junction bases outside the gene matches: 3. CDR3: CASSRDSPNEKLFF. The CDR3, as DNA: TGCGCCAGCAGCAGGGACAGTCCTAATGAAAAACTGTTTTTT.

This chain links TRBV4-3 with TRBJ1-3; TRBD1 aligns across 7 bases. Trimming at V came to 4 bases and at J to 2 bases, leaving 2 bases not matched to a gene. The CDR3 is 14 amino acids. Germline lookup yields CDR1 LGHNA and CDR2 YSLEER. CDR3: CASSPTGTGNTIYF. CDR3 sequence (DNA): TGCGCCAGCAGCCCGACAGGGACTGGAAACACCATATATTTT.

The chain is built from TRBV5-1 and TRBJ2-5; 9 nucleotides line up with TRBD1. Germline CDR1 is SGHRS and CDR2 is YFSETQ. The CDR3 loop spans 15 amino acids. The J segment lost 5 bases and the V segment lost 3 bases, leaving 8 bases of the junction unmatched. The CDR3 spells CASSSGTGSGETQYF. The CDR3 DNA follows: TGCGCCAGCAGCTCAGGGACAGGGTCGGGGGAGACCCAGTACTTC.

The chain uses TRBV6-2 or TRBV6-3 and TRBJ2-7, with unresolved D. The CDR3 has 12 residues. Trimming took 2 bases from V and 3 from J, leaving 5 bases between them. Germline V gives CDR1 MNHEY, CDR2 SVGEGT. CDR3 protein: CASSYRGYEQYV. CDR3 nucleotide sequence: TGTGCCAGCAGTTACAGAGGCTACGAGCAGTACGTC.

The chain recombines TRBV4-3 with TRBJ2-3; D is undetermined. CDR3 length: 14 amino acids. The V end lost 5 bases, the J end lost 6 bases, and 15 bases lay between the germline ends. In germline, CDR1 is LGHNA, CDR2 YSLEER. The CDR3 nucleotides read TGCGCCAGCAGCATCCAGGTACGAGCCGATACGCAGTATTTT. As protein: CASSIQVRADTQYF.

This rearrangement joins TRBV5-1 to TRBJ1-1; 7 bases are shared with TRBD1. V dropped 0 bases and J dropped 3; count of bases not matched to a gene: 2. CDR1 is SGHRS and CDR2 is YFSETQ in the germline V gene. The CDR3 covers 14 residues. The CDR3 spells CASSLATGDTEAFF. The CDR3 coding sequence is TGCGCCAGCAGCTTGGCCACAGGGGACACTGAAGCTTTCTTT. The full variable domain, completed using reference TRBV5-1 and TRBJ1-1, is KAGVTQTPRYLIKTRGQQVTLSCSPISGHRSVSWYQQTPGQGLQFLFEYFSETQRNKGNFPGRFSGRQFSNSRSEMNVSTLELGDSALYLCASSLATGDTEAFFGQGTRLTVV.

V and J are TRBV2 and TRBJ2-3; 13 bases are shared with TRBD2. The germline CDR1 and CDR2 sequences are SNHLY and FYNNEI. CDR3 size: 14 residues. V gave up 4 bases and J gave up 5 bases; unmatched junction bases: 0. CDR3 coding DNA: TGTGCCAGCAGTGGACTAGCGGGAGGAGATACGCAGTATTTT. Translating gives CASSGLAGGDTQYF.

This clone was detected only once. The chain links TRBV6-2 or TRBV6-3 to TRBJ2-4, with D possibly TRBD1 on 5 matching bases. The germline V gene encodes CDR1 MNHEY and CDR2 SVGEGT. Deletions cut 5 bases from V and 1 base from J, with 9 bases between. This CDR3 region has 14 residues. Here the CDR3 DNA reads TGTGCCAGCAGTAACCAGGGCGCCAAAAACATTCAGTACTTC. It encodes CASSNQGAKNIQYF.

This clone was counted only a few times. J is TRBJ1-5 and V is TRBV25-1, with 7 bases matching TRBD1. Germline lookup yields CDR1 MGHDK and CDR2 SYGVNS. The trim removed 4 bases at V and 2 bases at J, leaving 5 bases unmatched. CDR3 length: 15 residues. CDR3 protein: CASSGAGTGNQPQHF. The CDR3 nucleotides are TGTGCCAGCAGTGGAGCCGGGACAGGCAATCAGCCCCAGCATTTT.

This chain links TRBV19 with TRBJ1-2; the D is unclear. Germline lookup yields CDR1 LNHDA and CDR2 SQIVND (reference sequence). The length of the CDR3 is 14 residues. Trimming took off 0 bases at V and 4 bases at J, with 9 bases between the two ends. DNA of the CDR3: TGTGCCAGTAGTATAGATGCCGAGGGCTATGGCTACACCTTC. Translation gives CASSIDAEGYGYTF.

DNA for the CDR3: TGTGCCAGCAGGAGGGAGTTGAACACCGGGGAGCTGTTTTTT. Protein: CASRRELNTGELFF. The chain combines TRBV6-4 with TRBJ2-2; tentative D call: TRBD2 (5 bases). This CDR3 has 14 residues. Germline CDR1 MRHNA, CDR2 SNTAGT. Trimming took off 6 bases at V and 1 base at J, with 9 bases between the two ends.

The J gene is TRBJ2-1, the V gene TRBV7-8, with 9 bases fitting TRBD2. Trimming removed 5 bases from V and 6 bases from J; junction bases left unmatched: 2. Germline V gives CDR1 SGHVS, CDR2 FQNEAQ. This CDR3 is 13 amino acids long. The CDR3 nucleotides are TGTGCCAGCAGCGCGGGGGGGGGCAATGAGCAGTTCTTC. Protein: CASSAGGGNEQFF.

The rearrangement joins TRBV2 to TRBJ1-2; 7 bases match TRBD1. After removal of 4 bases from V and 4 bases from J, the junction contained 6 bases not matched to a gene. The CDR3 runs 14 residues. CDR1 SNHLY and CDR2 FYNNEI come from the germline V gene. CDR3 in DNA: TGTGCCAGCAGTGCTGGACAGGCGCTCTATGGCTACACCTTC. Protein: CASSAGQALYGYTF.